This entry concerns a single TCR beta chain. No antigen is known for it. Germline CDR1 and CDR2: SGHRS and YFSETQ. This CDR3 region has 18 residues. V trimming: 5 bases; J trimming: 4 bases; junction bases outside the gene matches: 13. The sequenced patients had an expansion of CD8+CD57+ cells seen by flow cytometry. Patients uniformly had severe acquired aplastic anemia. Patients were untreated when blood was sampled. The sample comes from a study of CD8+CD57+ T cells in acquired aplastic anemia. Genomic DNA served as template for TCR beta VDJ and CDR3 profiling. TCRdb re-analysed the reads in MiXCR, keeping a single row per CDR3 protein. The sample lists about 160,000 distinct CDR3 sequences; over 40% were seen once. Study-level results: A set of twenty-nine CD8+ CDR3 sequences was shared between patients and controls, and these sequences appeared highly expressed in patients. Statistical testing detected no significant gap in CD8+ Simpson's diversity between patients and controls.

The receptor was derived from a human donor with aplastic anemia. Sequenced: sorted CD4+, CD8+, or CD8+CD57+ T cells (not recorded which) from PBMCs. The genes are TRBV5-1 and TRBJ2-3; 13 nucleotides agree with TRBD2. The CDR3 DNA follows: TGCGCCAGCAGACCCAGGACTAGCGGGAGCCCAGGGGCAGATACGCAGTATTTT. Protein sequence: CASRPRTSGSPGADTQYF.